This T cell receptor beta chain is drawn from a study of blood T cell repertoires in COVID-19. Overall study context: Whether acute or convalescent, the COVID-19 samples came from the United States, Italy and Spain. Sources were T cells, B-cell-depleted T cells, or PBMCs; the material itself was cDNA or gDNA.

Source study methods: Amplification with reference gene primers provided the estimates of nucleated cell counts. This table comes from immunoSEQ multiplex PCR, and its TCRdb copy is limited to in-frame clones, with some not included. V and J calls and clone size are copied from that table; D and trimming were computed from the DNA. The data contain under 200,000 clones, 80% of them singletons. Sequencing was carried out using peripheral blood. The TCR originated in a man between 65 and 85 years old with active or convalescent COVID-19.

The CDR3 here is CASTQNLPKQTSGCTDTQYF. The CDR3 bases are TGTGCCAGCACTCAGAATCTTCCGAAGCAGACTAGCGGGTGCACAGATACGCAGTATTTT. The gene calls are TRBV3-1 (or the pseudogene TRBV3-2) and TRBJ2-3; 10 bases fit TRBD2. This CDR3 is 20 amino acids long. Trimming at V came to 7 bases and at J to 1 base, leaving 20 bases not matched to a gene. Germline loops: CDR1 LGHDT, CDR2 YNNKEL (reference sequence).